This T cell receptor (beta chain) appears in the sequencing data of a study of identical twins. This clonotype was observed a handful of times. TCRdb re-derived calls from the 5' RACE reads in MiXCR, one entry per CDR3 protein. The repertoire holds under 900,000 distinct CDR3 sequences, with 18% as singletons. The germline CDR1 and CDR2 sequences are MNHEY and SVGAGI. Trimming removed 2 bases from V and 8 bases from J, with 18 bases in between. CDR3 length: 15 residues. The same data also went into a second study, on T cells expressing NK-cell markers. From that second work: Also leading the CD3+CD56-NKG2C+ fraction in several donors were these clonotypes.

The rearrangement joins TRBV6-5 to TRBJ1-2, with D hard to call. The clonotype originates from a woman aged 18-29 years in good health. The sequenced material came from PBMCs. CDR3: CASSYVLDSPRGYTF. For the CDR3, the DNA is TGTGCCAGCAGTTACGTTCTTGACTCCCCTAGGGGCTACACCTTC.